This T cell receptor (beta chain) came from a study of blood T cell repertoires in COVID-19. Study background: The United States, Italy and Spain provided the acute and convalescent COVID-19 samples. PBMCs, B-cell-depleted T cells, or T cells provided the cDNA or gDNA that made up the material.

The CDR3 is made up of 15 amino acids. Trimming pared 0 bases from V and 1 base from J, leaving 7 bases between. Germline CDR1 SGHNT, CDR2 YYREEE (reference sequence). This table comes from immunoSEQ multiplex PCR, and its TCRdb copy is limited to in-frame clones, with some not included. This sample carries 120,000 to 150,000 clones, roughly 78% of them seen once, and the ten largest clones take around 4%. The source material was peripheral blood. This sequence was found in a man in his 60s with acute or convalescent COVID-19. The chain is built from TRBV5-4 and TRBJ2-2; D call uncertain. CDR3 region: CASSLARKNTGELFF. The CDR3 DNA follows: TGTGCCAGCAGCTTGGCCAGGAAGAACACCGGGGAGCTGTTTTTT.